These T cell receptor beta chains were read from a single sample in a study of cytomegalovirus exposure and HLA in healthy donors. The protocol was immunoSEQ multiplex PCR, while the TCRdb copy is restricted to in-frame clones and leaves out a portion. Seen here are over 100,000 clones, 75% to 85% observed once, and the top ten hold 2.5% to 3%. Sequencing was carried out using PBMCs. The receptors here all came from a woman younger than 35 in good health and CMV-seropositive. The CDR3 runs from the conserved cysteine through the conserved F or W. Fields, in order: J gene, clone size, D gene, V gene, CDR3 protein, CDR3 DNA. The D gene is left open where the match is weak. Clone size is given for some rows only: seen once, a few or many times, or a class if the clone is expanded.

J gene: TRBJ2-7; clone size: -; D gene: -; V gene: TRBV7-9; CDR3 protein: CASSPGGISYEQYF; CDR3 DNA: TGTGCCAGCAGCCCAGGGGGGATCTCCTACGAGCAGTACTTC
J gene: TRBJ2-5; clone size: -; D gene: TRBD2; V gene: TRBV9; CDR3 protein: CASSAASGPRTQYF; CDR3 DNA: TGTGCCAGCAGCGCGGCTAGCGGACCCCGGACCCAGTACTTC
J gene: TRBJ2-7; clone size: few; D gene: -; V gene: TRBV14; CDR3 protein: CASSQDLPVLGGEQYF; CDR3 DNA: TGTGCCAGCAGCCAAGATCTCCCGGTCTTAGGGGGCGAGCAGTACTTC
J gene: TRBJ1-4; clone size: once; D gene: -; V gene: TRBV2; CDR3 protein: CASTGTEGGKLFF; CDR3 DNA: TGTGCCAGTACCGGGACGGAGGGTGGCAAACTGTTTTTT
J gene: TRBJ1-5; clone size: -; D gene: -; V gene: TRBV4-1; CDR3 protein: CASSRAGNQPQHF; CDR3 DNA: TGCGCCAGCAGCCGGGCAGGTAATCAGCCCCAGCATTTT
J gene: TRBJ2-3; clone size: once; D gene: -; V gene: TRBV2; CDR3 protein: CASSRVLSTDTQYF; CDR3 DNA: TGTGCCAGCAGTCGAGTCCTTAGCACAGATACGCAGTATTTT
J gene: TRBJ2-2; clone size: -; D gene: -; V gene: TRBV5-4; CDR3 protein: CASSPKTANTGELFF; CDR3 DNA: TGTGCCAGCAGCCCCAAAACAGCCAACACCGGGGAGCTGTTTTTT
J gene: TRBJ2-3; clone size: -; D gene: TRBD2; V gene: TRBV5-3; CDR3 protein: CARSLRLAGGRGTDTQYF; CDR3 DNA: TGTGCCAGAAGCTTGCGGCTAGCGGGAGGGCGAGGCACAGATACGCAGTATTTT
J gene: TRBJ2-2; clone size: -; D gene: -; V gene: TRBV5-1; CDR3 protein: CASSLEPGQNTGELFF; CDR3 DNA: TGCGCCAGCAGCTTGGAGCCGGGACAGAACACCGGGGAGCTGTTTTTT
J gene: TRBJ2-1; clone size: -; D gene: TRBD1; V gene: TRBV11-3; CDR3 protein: CASSLEATGGRYNEQFF; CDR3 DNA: TGTGCCAGCAGCTTAGAGGCTACAGGGGGCCGGTACAATGAGCAGTTCTTC
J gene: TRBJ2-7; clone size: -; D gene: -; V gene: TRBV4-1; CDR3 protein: CASSHIGGEQYF; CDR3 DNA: TGCGCCAGCAGCCATATAGGAGGGGAGCAGTACTTC
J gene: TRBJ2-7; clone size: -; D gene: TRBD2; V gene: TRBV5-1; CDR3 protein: CASNFAGGIYEQYF; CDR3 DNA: TGCGCCAGCAATTTTGCGGGAGGGATCTACGAGCAGTACTTC
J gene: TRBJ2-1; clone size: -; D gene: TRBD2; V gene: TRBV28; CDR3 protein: CASTAYRREGLVDEQFF; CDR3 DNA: TGTGCCAGCACCGCATACCGGCGGGAGGGCCTGGTGGATGAGCAGTTCTTC
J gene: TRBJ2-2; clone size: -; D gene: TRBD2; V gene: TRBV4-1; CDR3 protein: CASSFPSRLAGSTGELFF; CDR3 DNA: TGCGCCAGCAGCTTCCCTAGCCGACTAGCGGGATCTACCGGGGAGCTGTTTTTT
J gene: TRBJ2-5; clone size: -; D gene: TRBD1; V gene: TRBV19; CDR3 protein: CASGQGRETQYF; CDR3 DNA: TGTGCCAGTGGACAGGGGAGGGAGACCCAGTACTTC
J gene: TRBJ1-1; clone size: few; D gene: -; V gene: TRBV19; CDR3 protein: CASRSRTALNTEAFF; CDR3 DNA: TGTGCCAGTAGGTCGCGGACAGCCTTAAACACTGAAGCTTTCTTT
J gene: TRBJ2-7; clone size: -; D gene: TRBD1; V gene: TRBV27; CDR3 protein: CASSSIIVRTGSDEQYF; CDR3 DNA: TGTGCCAGCAGTTCCATTATCGTTCGGACAGGGAGCGACGAGCAGTACTTC
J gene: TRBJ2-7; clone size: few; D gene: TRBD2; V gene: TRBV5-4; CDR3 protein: CASRAGGTYEQYF; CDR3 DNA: TGTGCCAGTAGAGCGGGGGGAACCTACGAGCAGTACTTC
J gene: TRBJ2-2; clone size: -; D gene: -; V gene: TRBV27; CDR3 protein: CASSLWQPNTGELFF; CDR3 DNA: TGTGCCAGCAGTTTGTGGCAACCGAACACCGGGGAGCTGTTTTTT
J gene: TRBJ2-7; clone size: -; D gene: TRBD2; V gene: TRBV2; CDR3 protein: CASTEAGPGEQYF; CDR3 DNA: TGTGCCAGCACCGAAGCGGGGCCGGGCGAGCAGTACTTC
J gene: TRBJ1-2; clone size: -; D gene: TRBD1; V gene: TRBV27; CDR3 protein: CASSSQGWVGYTF; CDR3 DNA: TGTGCCAGCAGTTCACAGGGGTGGGTCGGCTACACCTTC
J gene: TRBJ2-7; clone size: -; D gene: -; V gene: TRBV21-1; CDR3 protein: CASSNAPQGGSYEQYF; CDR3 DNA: TGTGCCAGCAGCAATGCTCCCCAAGGGGGCTCCTACGAGCAGTACTTC
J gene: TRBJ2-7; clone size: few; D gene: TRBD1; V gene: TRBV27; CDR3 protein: CASTRTGVNEQYF; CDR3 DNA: TGTGCCAGCACCCGGACAGGGGTAAACGAGCAGTACTTC
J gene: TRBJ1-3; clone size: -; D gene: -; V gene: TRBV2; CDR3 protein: CASSEGRERRNTIYF; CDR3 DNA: TGTGCCAGCAGTGAAGGCCGGGAGAGGAGAAACACCATATATTTT
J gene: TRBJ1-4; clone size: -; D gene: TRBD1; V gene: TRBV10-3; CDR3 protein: CAISESGGQGREKLFF; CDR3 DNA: TGTGCCATCAGTGAGTCGGGGGGACAGGGAAGAGAAAAACTGTTTTTT
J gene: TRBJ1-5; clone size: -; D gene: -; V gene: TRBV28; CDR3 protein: CASSSILRDQGNQPQHF; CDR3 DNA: TGTGCCAGCAGTTCCATCCTCCGGGACCAGGGGAATCAGCCCCAGCATTTT
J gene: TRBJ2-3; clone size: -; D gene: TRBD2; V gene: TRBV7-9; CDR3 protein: CASSSSSGTSGMVDTQYF; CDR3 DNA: TGTGCCAGCAGCTCCTCCTCCGGGACTAGCGGGATGGTAGATACGCAGTATTTT
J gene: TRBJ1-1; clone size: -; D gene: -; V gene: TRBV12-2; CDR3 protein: CASRLAPPTGPGGSNTEAFF; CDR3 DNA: TGTGCAAGTCGCTTAGCGCCCCCTACAGGCCCCGGGGGATCGAACACTGAAGCTTTCTTT
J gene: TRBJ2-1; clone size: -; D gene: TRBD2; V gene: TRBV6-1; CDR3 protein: CASVPQRERYEQFF; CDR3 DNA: TGTGCCAGCGTTCCACAGCGGGAGCGGTATGAGCAGTTCTTC
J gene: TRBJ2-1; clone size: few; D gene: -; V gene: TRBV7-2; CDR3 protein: CASSLVGTSSYNEQFF; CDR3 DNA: TGTGCCAGCAGCTTAGTTGGTACTAGCTCCTACAATGAGCAGTTCTTC
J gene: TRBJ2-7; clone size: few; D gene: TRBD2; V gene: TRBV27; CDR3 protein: CASSSPGTIHEQYF; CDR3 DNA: TGTGCCAGCAGTTCTCCCGGGACTATCCACGAGCAGTACTTC
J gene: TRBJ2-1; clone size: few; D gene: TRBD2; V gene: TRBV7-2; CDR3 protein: CASSFRTSFYNEQFF; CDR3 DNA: TGTGCCAGCAGCTTTCGGACTAGCTTCTACAATGAGCAGTTCTTC
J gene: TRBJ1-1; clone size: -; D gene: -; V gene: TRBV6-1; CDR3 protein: CASSVFTEAFF; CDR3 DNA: TGTGCCAGCAGCGTGTTCACTGAAGCTTTCTTT
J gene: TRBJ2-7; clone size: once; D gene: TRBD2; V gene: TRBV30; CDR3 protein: CAWSAGGLAEGDEQYF; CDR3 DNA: TGTGCCTGGAGTGCCGGAGGACTAGCGGAGGGGGACGAGCAGTACTTC
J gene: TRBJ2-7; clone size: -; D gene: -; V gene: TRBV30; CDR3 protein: CAWKRGGRGRGYEQYF; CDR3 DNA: TGTGCCTGGAAACGGGGCGGTCGGGGGAGAGGCTACGAGCAGTACTTC
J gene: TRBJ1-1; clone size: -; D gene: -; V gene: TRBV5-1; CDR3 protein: CASSLGFGGNTEAFF; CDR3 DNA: TGCGCCAGCAGCTTGGGCTTTGGAGGGAACACTGAAGCTTTCTTT
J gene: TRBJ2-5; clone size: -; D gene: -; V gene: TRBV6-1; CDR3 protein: CASSEGHEGETQYF; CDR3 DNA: TGTGCCAGCAGTGAAGGCCACGAGGGAGAGACCCAGTACTTC
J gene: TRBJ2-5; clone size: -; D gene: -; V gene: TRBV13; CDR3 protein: CASSLSGEKETQYF; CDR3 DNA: TGTGCCAGCAGCCTTTCGGGGGAGAAAGAGACCCAGTACTTC
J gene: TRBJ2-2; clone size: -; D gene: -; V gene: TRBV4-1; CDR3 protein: CASSQEARESYTGELFF; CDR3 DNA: TGCGCCAGCAGCCAGGAGGCGAGAGAATCTTACACCGGGGAGCTGTTTTTT
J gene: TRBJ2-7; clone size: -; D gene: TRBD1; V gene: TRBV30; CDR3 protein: CAWSAGTGGPHEQYF; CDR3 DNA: TGTGCCTGGAGTGCCGGGACAGGGGGCCCCCACGAGCAGTACTTC
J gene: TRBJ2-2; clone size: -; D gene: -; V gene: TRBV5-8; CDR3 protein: CASREGVNTGELFF; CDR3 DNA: TGTGCCAGCAGAGAGGGAGTAAACACCGGGGAGCTGTTTTTT
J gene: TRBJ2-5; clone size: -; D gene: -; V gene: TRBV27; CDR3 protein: CASKYDGFGWSETQYF; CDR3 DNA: TGTGCCAGCAAATACGACGGGTTTGGGTGGTCAGAGACCCAGTACTTC
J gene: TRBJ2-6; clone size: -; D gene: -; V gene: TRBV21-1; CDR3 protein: CASSKNPGRGRGISGANVLTF; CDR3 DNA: TGTGCCAGCAGCAAAAATCCGGGGAGGGGGAGGGGCATCTCTGGGGCCAACGTCCTGACTTTC
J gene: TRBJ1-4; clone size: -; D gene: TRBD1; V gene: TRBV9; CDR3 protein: CASSADRGRKEKLFF; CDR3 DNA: TGTGCCAGCAGCGCCGACAGGGGGCGCAAGGAAAAACTGTTTTTT
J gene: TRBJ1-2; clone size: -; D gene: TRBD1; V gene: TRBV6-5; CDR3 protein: CASSFSERGPAGYTF; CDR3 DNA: TGTGCCAGCAGCTTCTCGGAGAGGGGGCCCGCTGGCTACACCTTC
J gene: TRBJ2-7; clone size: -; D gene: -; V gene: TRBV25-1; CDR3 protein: CASSDSGYEQYF; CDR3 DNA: TGTGCCAGCAGTGATTCGGGGTACGAGCAGTACTTC
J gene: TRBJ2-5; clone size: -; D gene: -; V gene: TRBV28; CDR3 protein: CASSLSTEETQYF; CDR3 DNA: TGTGCCAGCAGTTTATCGACAGAAGAGACCCAGTACTTC
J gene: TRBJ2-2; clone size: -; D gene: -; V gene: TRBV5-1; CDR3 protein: CASRSEVTGELFF; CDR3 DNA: TGCGCCAGCCGCTCGGAGGTCACCGGGGAGCTGTTTTTT
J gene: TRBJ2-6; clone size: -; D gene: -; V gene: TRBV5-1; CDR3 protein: CASSLAVSGANVLTF; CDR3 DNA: TGCGCCAGCAGCTTGGCCGTTTCTGGGGCCAACGTCCTGACTTTC
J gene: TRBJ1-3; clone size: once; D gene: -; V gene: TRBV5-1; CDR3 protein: CASSSGGAGNTIYF; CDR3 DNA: TGCGCCAGCAGCTCTGGGGGCGCTGGAAACACCATATATTTT
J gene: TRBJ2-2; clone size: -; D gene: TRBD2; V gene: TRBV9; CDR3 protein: CASSVDPRVAGGSGELFF; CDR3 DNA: TGTGCCAGCAGCGTAGACCCCAGGGTGGCGGGAGGATCCGGGGAGCTGTTTTTT
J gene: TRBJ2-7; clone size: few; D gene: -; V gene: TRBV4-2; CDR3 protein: CASSQGGEDEQYF; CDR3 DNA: TGTGCCAGCAGCCAAGGAGGGGAGGACGAGCAGTACTTC
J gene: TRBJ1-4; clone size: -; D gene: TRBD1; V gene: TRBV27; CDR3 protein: CASSFQGDRGSGSHSNEKLFF; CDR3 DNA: TGTGCCAGCAGTTTTCAGGGAGACAGGGGGTCAGGCTCCCATTCGAATGAAAAACTGTTTTTT
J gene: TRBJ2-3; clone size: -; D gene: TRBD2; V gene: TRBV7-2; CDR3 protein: CASSPRLAGRTDTQYF; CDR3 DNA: TGTGCCAGCAGCCCTAGACTAGCGGGCCGCACAGATACGCAGTATTTT
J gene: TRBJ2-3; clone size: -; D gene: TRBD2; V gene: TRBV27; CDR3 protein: CASSAGTSGSTDTQYF; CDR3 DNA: TGTGCCAGCAGTGCCGGGACTAGCGGGAGTACAGATACGCAGTATTTT
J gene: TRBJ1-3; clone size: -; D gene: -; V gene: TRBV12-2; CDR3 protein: CASRSGQGDSGNTIYF; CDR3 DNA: TGTGCAAGTCGCTCGGGGCAGGGGGACTCTGGAAACACCATATATTTT
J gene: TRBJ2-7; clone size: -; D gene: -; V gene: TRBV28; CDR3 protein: CASSFSRGREQYF; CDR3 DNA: TGTGCCAGCAGTTTTAGTAGGGGCCGAGAGCAGTACTTC
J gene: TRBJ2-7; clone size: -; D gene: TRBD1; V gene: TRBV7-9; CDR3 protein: CASSLARTGQEQYF; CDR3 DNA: TGTGCCAGCAGCTTAGCTAGGACAGGGCAAGAGCAGTACTTC